This T cell receptor (beta chain) was profiled in a study of beta chain features in type 1 diabetes. Concerning this clone: The antigen is undetermined.

V gave up 5 bases and J gave up 6 bases, with 21 bases separating them. The CDR3 is 16 amino acids. Germline values: CDR1 SGHRS, CDR2 YFSETQ. Broader study findings: Moderately but significantly shorter TCRB CDR3s were found in Type 1 diabetes patients in all four CD4+ subsets.

Sequencing targeted expressed TCRB transcripts, as all isolated RNA had been reverse transcribed. TCRdb's copy holds only in-frame clones and misses some; the assay was immunoSEQ multiplex PCR. The repertoire holds about 260,000 clones, with about 20% as singletons. Source material: naive CD4+ T cells from blood. The source is a woman in her forties with type 1 diabetes. This chain joins TRBV5-1 and TRBJ1-5, with a weak D call TRBD1 (6 bases). The CDR3 reads CASRPGEGGRGQPQHF. The CDR3 DNA follows: TGCGCCAGCAGACCAGGTGAGGGGGGGCGCGGTCAGCCCCAGCATTTT.